This T cell receptor beta chain derives from a study of response to subunit inactivated influenza vaccine. From germline, CDR1 is SGHAT and CDR2 FQDESV (reference sequence). The V end lost 5 bases, the J end lost 4 bases, and 15 bases lay between the germline ends. The CDR3 runs to 15 residues. TCRdb reprocessed the RT-PCR reads via MiXCR and lists one record per CDR3 protein. The data hold 600,000 to 850,000 distinct CDR3 sequences, with around 13% observed a single time. This TCR came from a man in his fifties who received an inactivated influenza vaccine. The chain uses TRBV11-1 and TRBJ2-1; D may be TRBD2 (6 bases). Sequencing was performed on PBMCs from blood, taken 14 to 15 days before vaccination. CDR3 loop: CASSPSWGDYNEQFF. In DNA, the CDR3 is TGTGCCAGCAGCCCTAGCTGGGGGGATTACAATGAGCAGTTCTTC.